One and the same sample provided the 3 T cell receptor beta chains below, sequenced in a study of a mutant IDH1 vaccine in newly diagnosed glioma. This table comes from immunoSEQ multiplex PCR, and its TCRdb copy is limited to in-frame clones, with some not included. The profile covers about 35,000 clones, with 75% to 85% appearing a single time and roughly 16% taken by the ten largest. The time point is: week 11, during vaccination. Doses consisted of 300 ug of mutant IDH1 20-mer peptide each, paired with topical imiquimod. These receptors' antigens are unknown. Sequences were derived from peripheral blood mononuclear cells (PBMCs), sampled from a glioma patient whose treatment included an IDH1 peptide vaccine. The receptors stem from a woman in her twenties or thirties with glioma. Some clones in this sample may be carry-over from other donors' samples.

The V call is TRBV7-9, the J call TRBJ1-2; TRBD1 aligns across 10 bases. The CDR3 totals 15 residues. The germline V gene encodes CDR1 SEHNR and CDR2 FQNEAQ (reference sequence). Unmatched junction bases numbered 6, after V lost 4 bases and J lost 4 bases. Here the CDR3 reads CASSSGQGYVYGYTF. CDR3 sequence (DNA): TGTGCCAGCAGCTCGGGACAGGGGTATGTCTATGGCTACACCTTC.

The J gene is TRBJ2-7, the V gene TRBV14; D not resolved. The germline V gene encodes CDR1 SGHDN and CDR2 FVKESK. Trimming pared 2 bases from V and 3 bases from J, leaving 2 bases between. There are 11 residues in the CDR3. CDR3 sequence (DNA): TGTGCCAGCAGCCAATACTACGAGCAGTACTTC. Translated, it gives CASSQYYEQYF.

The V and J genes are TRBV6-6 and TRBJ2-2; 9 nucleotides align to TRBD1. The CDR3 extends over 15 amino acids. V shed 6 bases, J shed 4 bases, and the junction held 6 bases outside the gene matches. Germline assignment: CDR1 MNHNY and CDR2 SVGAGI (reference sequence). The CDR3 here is CASSPMTGGTGELFF. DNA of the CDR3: TGTGCCAGCAGCCCGATGACAGGGGGCACCGGGGAGCTGTTTTTT.